This T cell receptor beta chain comes out of a study of shared clonotypes between healthy human individuals. Naivety among CD8 cells was defined by CD45RO negativity and positive CCR7 selection, thereby excluding terminally differentiated effector memory CD45RA+ cells. Broader study findings: Sorted-subset sequencing, rarefaction showed, was incomplete despite large depth. Clonotype sharing among donors was expected to depend on sequencing depth.

As to this clone: Its antigen is unknown.

Replicate sorted-subset PCRs were loaded with 150 to 250 ng DNA, roughly 33,000 T cell genomes. Original handling: Junction-only sequences produced by ImmunoSEQ had no quality scores, so filtering differed. Repertoires were generated with immunoSEQ multiplex PCR, while TCRdb's copy carries only in-frame clones and drops some. Clone size and the V and J calls come from that table; the DNA yielded D and trimming. The sample carries hundreds of thousands of clones, roughly 96% recorded once. The germline CDR1 and CDR2 sequences are SGHAT and FQNNGV. Trimming took off 1 base at V and 4 bases at J, with 5 bases between the two ends. The CDR3 runs to 13 residues.

The specimen was naive CD8+ T cells sorted from blood. V is TRBV11-2 and J is TRBJ1-5, with D unclear. The clonotype comes from a woman aged 25 to 39 in good health. CDR3 nucleotide sequence: TGTGCCAGCAGCTTAGGTAGGAATCAGCCCCAGCATTTT. As protein: CASSLGRNQPQHF.